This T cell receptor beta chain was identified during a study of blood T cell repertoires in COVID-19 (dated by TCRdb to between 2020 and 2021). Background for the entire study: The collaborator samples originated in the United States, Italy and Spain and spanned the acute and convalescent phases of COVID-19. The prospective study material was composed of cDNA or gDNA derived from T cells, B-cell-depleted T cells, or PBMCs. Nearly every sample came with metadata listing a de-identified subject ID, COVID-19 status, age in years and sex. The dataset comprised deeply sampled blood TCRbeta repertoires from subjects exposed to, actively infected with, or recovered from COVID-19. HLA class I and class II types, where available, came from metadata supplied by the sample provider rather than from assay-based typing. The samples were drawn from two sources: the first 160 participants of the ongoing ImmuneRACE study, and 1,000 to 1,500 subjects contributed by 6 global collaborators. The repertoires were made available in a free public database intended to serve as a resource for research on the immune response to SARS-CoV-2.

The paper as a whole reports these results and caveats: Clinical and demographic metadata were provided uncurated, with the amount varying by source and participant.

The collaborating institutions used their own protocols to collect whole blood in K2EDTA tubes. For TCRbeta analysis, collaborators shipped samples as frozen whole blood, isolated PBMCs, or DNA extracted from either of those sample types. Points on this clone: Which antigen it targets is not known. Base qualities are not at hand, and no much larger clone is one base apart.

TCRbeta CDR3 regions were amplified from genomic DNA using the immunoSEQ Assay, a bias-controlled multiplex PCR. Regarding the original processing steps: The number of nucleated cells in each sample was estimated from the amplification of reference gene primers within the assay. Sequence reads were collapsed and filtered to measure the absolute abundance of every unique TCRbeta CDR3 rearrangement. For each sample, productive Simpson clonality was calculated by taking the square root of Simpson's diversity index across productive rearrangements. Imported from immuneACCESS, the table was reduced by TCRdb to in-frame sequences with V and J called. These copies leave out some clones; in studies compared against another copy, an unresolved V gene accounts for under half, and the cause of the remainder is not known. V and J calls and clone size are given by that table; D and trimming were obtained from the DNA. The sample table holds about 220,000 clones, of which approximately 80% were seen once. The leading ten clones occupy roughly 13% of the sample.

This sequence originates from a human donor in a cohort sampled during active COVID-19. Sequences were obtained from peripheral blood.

The CDR3 sequence is CAISGITGGEGDTQYF. The nucleotide sequence reads as follows: TGTGCCATCAGTGGAATTACGGGGGGCGAGGGAGATACGCAGTATTTT. Recombination joined TRBV10-3 with TRBJ2-3; D gene: possibly TRBD2, on 7 matching bases. CDR1 and CDR2 are read off the germline V gene as ENHRY and SYGVKD. Trimming takes 4 bases from V and 5 bases from J, and the germline ends sit 19 bases apart. Counted from cysteine to phenylalanine, this CDR3 has 16 amino acids. Only the CDR3 region is kept as DNA, spanning 48 bases read in frame from base 1.